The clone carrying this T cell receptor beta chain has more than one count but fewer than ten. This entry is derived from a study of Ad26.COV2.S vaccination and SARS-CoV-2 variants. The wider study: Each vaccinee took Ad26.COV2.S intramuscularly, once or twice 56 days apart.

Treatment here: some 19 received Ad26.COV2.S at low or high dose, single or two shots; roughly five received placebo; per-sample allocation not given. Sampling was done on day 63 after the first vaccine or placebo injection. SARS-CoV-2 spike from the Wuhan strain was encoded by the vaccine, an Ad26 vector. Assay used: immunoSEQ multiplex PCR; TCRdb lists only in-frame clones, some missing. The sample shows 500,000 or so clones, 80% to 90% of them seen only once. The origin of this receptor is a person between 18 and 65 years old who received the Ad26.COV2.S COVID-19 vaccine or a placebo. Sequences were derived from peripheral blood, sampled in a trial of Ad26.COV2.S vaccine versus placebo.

CDR3 region: CASSVYGELFF. CDR3 nucleotide sequence: TGTGCCAGCAGTGTCTACGGGGAGCTGTTTTTT. V gene TRBV2 combines with J gene TRBJ2-2, with D uncertain. CDR1 and CDR2 from the germline V gene are SNHLY and FYNNEI. The V end lost 4 bases, the J end lost 7 bases, and 4 bases lay between the germline ends. The CDR3 loop spans 11 amino acids.